The 21 T cell receptor beta chains below come from one sample, sequenced in a study of post-analysis software for immune sequencing data (dated by TCRdb to between 2015 and 2016). General conclusions and limits of the study: Patients showed significantly higher frequencies than controls for a handful of TRBV segments, among them TRBV5-6, TRBV5-1 and TRBV20-1.

Libraries were constructed by PCR. The sequencer was an Illumina HiSeq 2500. To reduce PCR and sequencing biases, unique molecular identifiers were incorporated into the TCR beta cDNA libraries. TCRdb reran the public reads through fastp at Q25 and MiXCR, keeping productive beta chains. Records with the same CDR3 protein are collapsed into one entry carrying the most frequent genes and DNA. This sample has about 260,000 distinct CDR3 sequences in its table, and just over 35% of those were observed once. The ten largest make up around 4.8% of the sample. What these receptors recognize is not known. The sample taken for sequencing was blood. The receptors were sampled from a girl under 18 with multiple sclerosis.

Comments on this clonotype: A much larger clone differs from this one at a single base, so this may be a read error. The CDR3 here is CASSLPTEGAEAFF. The CDR3, as DNA: TGTGCCAGCAGTTTACCGACGGAGGGGGCTGAAGCTTTCTTT. This chain connects TRBV12-3 or TRBV12-4 to TRBJ1-1, with D possibly matching TRBD1 (6 bases). This CDR3 contains 14 residues. V lost 2 bases, J lost 6 bases, and 13 bases lay in between.

Concerning this clonotype itself: This clone may be a read error of a much larger clone one base away. The chain carries TRBV20-1 and TRBJ1-4, with D uncertain. The CDR3 sequence is 13 residues long. Trimming stripped 5 bases from V and 5 bases from J, with 12 bases between. Germline assignment: CDR1 DFQATT and CDR2 SNEGSKA (reference sequence). In nucleotides, the CDR3 is TGCAGTGCTGCTAGGACCGGGAATGAAAAACTGTTTTTT. Translated: CSAARTGNEKLFF.

This clonotype was found a few times. A read error may produce the germline difference seen at one junction end. The rearrangement links TRBV6-4 to TRBJ2-3; 8 bases map to TRBD1. Germline CDR1 and CDR2: MRHNA and SNTAGT. CDR3 length equals 14 residues. This CDR3 is CASSDRQGADTQYF. In DNA, the CDR3 is TGTGCCAGCAGTGATAGGCAGGGGGCAGACACGCAGTATTTT.

This clonotype has ten or more counts. The chain is built from TRBV7-7 and TRBJ2-5; possibly TRBD2 for D (5 bases). Germline values: CDR1 SSHAT, CDR2 FNYEAQ (reference sequence). The CDR3 has 14 residues. V was pared by 5 bases and J by 4 bases, with 14 bases between. The CDR3: CASSPGSGVETQYF. The CDR3 nucleotides read TGTGCCAGCAGCCCCGGTTCCGGGGTAGAGACCCAGTACTTC.

This clonotype occurred many times. The rearrangement uses TRBV29-1 and TRBJ1-1; D is unclear. V was pared by 3 bases and J by 1 base, with 9 bases between. Germline V lookup: CDR1 SQVTM, CDR2 ANQGSEA. This CDR3 region has 13 residues. The CDR3 coding sequence is TGCAGCGTTGATCTGACCGGGAACACTGAAGCTTTCTTT. Protein: CSVDLTGNTEAFF.

This clonotype appeared many times. The genes are TRBV3-1 and TRBJ2-1; 7 nucleotides agree with TRBD1. Germline loops: CDR1 LGHDT, CDR2 YNNKEL (reference sequence). The CDR3 has 14 amino acids. Trimming at V came to 2 bases and at J to 9 bases, leaving 7 bases not matched to a gene. The CDR3 DNA follows: TGTGCCAGCAGCCAAAGGGGGCAAGGGATTGAGCAGTTCTTC. This gives the protein CASSQRGQGIEQFF.

This clonotype was detected many times. The rearrangement uses TRBV15 and TRBJ1-2; D not certain. Germline values: CDR1 LNHNV, CDR2 YYDKDF (reference sequence). The CDR3 covers 15 residues. Trimming cost V 3 bases and J 1 base, with 12 bases left between them. CDR3 in amino acids: CATSSGDPFNYGYTF. The CDR3 nucleotides are TGTGCCACCAGCAGTGGAGATCCCTTTAACTATGGCTACACCTTC. Complete variable domain (other parts from reference TRBV15 and TRBJ1-2): DAMVIQNPRYQVTQFGKPVTLSCSQTLNHNVMYWYQQKSSQAPKLLFHYYDKDFNNEADTPDNFQSRRPNTSFCFLDIRSPGLGDTAMYLCATSSGDPFNYGYTFGSGTRLTVV.

The gene calls are TRBV20-1 and TRBJ2-7; no definite D call. The V end was cut by 1 base, the J end by 2 bases, with 12 bases between. Germline V lookup: CDR1 DFQATT, CDR2 SNEGSKA (reference sequence). The CDR3 covers 14 residues. In DNA form, the CDR3 reads TGCAGTGCTAGAGGTCCAGGCAGCGCCTACGAGCAGTACTTC. Amino acid sequence: CSARGPGSAYEQYF.

Note on this clonotype: Being one base from a much bigger clone, this may be a read error. V usage is TRBV7-9 and J usage is TRBJ2-3; 10 bases map to TRBD2. This CDR3 spans 17 amino acids. CDR1 is SEHNR, CDR2 FQNEAQ, per germline (reference sequence). The CDR3 spells CASSSPTAGGPVDTRYF. CDR3 bases: TGTGCCAGCAGCTCCCCTACAGCGGGGGGGCCAGTAGATACGCGGTATTTT.

The chain is built from TRBV6-1 and TRBJ1-3; D remains unclear. V was shortened by 8 bases and J by 0 bases, with 8 bases between the two germline ends. This CDR3 region has 13 residues. CDR1 and CDR2 from the germline V gene are MNHNS and SASEGT. As DNA, the CDR3 is TGTGCCAGCGTAGTTTCCTCTGGAAACACCATATATTTT. Translating it yields CASVVSSGNTIYF.

The V call is TRBV20-1, the J call TRBJ2-7; perhaps TRBD1 as D (5 bases). The germline V gene encodes CDR1 DFQATT and CDR2 SNEGSKA (reference sequence). The CDR3 is made up of 13 amino acids. V lost 2 bases and J 3 bases, leaving 11 bases between the germline ends. The CDR3 reads CSARPSRGYEQYF. CDR3 DNA sequence: TGCAGTGCTAGACCCTCAAGGGGCTACGAGCAGTACTTC.

This clonotype has a single count. The rearrangement links TRBV12-3 or TRBV12-4 to TRBJ1-4, with D possibly matching TRBD1 (5 bases). The V and J ends lost 6 bases and 8 bases respectively, with 13 bases between them. CDR3 size: 13 residues. Here the CDR3 reads CASSPPDNEKLFF. The CDR3 coding sequence is TGTGCCAGCAGCCCCCCGGACAACGAAAAACTGTTTTTT.

This clonotype was recorded at least ten times. This rearrangement joins TRBV29-1 to TRBJ1-2; 8 nucleotides align to TRBD1. Germline V gene sequence: CDR1 SQVTM, CDR2 ANQGSEA. Trimming took 6 bases from V and 4 from J; bases not matched to a gene: 7. The CDR3 covers 13 residues. DNA of the CDR3: TGCAGCGTAGCTGGACAGGGTGCCTATGGCTACACCTTC. Translated, it gives CSVAGQGAYGYTF. Together with reference TRBV29-1 and TRBJ1-2, the CDR3 gives the full variable domain: SAVISQKPSRDICQRGTSLTIQCQVDSQVTMMFWYRQQPGQSLTLIATANQGSEATYESGFVIDKFPISRPNLTFSTLTVSNMSPEDSSIYLCSVAGQGAYGYTFGSGTRLTVV.

J is TRBJ1-1 and V is TRBV5-1; unclear D gene. This CDR3 contains 13 residues. V was cut by 3 bases and J by 4 bases, with 10 bases left in between. CDR1 and CDR2 (germline): SGHRS, YFSETQ. CDR3 DNA: TGCGCCAGCAGCTCCACGACGGTCACTGAAGCTTTCTTT. Its translation is CASSSTTVTEAFF.

The table lists this clonotype with many counts. The rearrangement links TRBV10-3 to TRBJ2-5; D call uncertain. Germline V gives CDR1 ENHRY, CDR2 SYGVKD. CDR3 length: 15 amino acids. Trimming removed 6 bases at V and 3 bases at J, with 17 bases between. The CDR3 coding sequence is TGTGCCATCAGCGTTCTTGGACGGTCTGAAGAGACCCAGTACTTC. It yields the protein CAISVLGRSEETQYF.

This chain uses TRBV29-1 with TRBJ1-1, with D unclear. CDR1 is SQVTM, CDR2 ANQGSEA, per germline. V dropped 0 bases and J dropped 10 bases, with 6 bases sitting between them. The length of the CDR3 is 10 residues. Here the CDR3 DNA reads TGCAGCGTTGAAGAGGGAAGAGCTTTCTTT. Its protein is CSVEEGRAFF. Combining the CDR3 with reference TRBV29-1 and TRBJ1-1 gives the whole variable domain SAVISQKPSRDICQRGTSLTIQCQVDSQVTMMFWYRQQPGQSLTLIATANQGSEATYESGFVIDKFPISRPNLTFSTLTVSNMSPEDSSIYLCSVEEGRAFFGQGTRLTVV.

The genes are TRBV4-1 and TRBJ1-6; D is possibly TRBD1 (6 bases). The CDR3 covers 14 residues. The V gene lost 6 bases and the J gene lost 7 bases, with 13 bases spanning the gap. Germline V gene lookup returns CDR1 MGHRA and CDR2 YSYEKL. CDR3 in amino acids: CASRNRDLNSPLHF. CDR3 DNA sequence: TGCGCCAGCAGGAACAGGGATTTAAATTCACCCCTCCACTTT.

This clonotype was counted at least ten times. The chain joins TRBV3-1 to TRBJ2-1, with D tentatively TRBD1 (5 bases). Trimming took 4 bases from V and 1 from J, leaving 14 bases between them. CDR3 length: 16 residues. CDR1 and CDR2 from the germline V gene are LGHDT and YNNKEL (reference sequence). CDR3 protein: CASSRYIGASYNEQFF. Written as DNA, the CDR3 is TGTGCCAGCAGCCGGTATATTGGGGCTTCCTACAATGAGCAGTTCTTC.

A note on this clonotype: A much larger clonotype is one base distant, so this may be a read error. The rearrangement uses TRBV28 and TRBJ2-5, with TRBD2 matching 7 bases. Per the germline V gene, CDR1 is MDHEN and CDR2 is SYDVKM. The CDR3 is 16 residues long. V lost 5 bases, J lost 11 bases, and 20 bases stayed unmatched. CDR3 loop: CASSPLSSGLGDEQYF. CDR3 coding DNA: TGTGCCAGCAGTCCCCTATCTAGCGGTTTGGGGGATGAGCAGTACTTC.

This clonotype has a handful of counts. The chain combines TRBV6-5 with TRBJ2-5; TRBD2 aligns across 7 bases. The CDR3 sequence is 14 residues long. Looked up from germline, CDR1 is MNHEY and CDR2 is SVGAGI. V shed 4 bases, J shed 6 bases, and the junction held 8 bases outside the gene matches. DNA for the CDR3: TGTGCCAGCAGTTCAGGCGGGGGTAAAAAGACCCAGTACTTC. This translates into CASSSGGGKKTQYF.

This clonotype has at least ten counts. V and J are TRBV6-5 and TRBJ1-5; tentatively, D is TRBD1 (5 bases). Germline lookup yields CDR1 MNHEY and CDR2 SVGAGI. The CDR3 runs 14 residues. V was trimmed by 3 bases and J by 6 bases, leaving 12 bases between them. In DNA form, the CDR3 reads TGTGCCAGCAGTTATGAGGAGGGGACTCAGCCCCAGCATTTT. The encoded protein is CASSYEEGTQPQHF.